One sample yielded the 25 T cell receptor beta chains listed below, sequenced in a study of cytomegalovirus exposure and HLA in healthy donors. Vbeta (60) and Jbeta (13) primers were used in the PCR. Sequencing used immunoSEQ multiplex PCR; TCRdb keeps in-frame clones, though not all of them. Its listing shows about 160,000 clones. The sequencing sample was made of PBMCs. The source is a man aged 30-40 years in good health and CMV-seronegative.

V usage is TRBV29-1 and J usage is TRBJ2-4; possible D gene TRBD2, 5 bases. This CDR3 is built from 12 residues. V was pared by 4 bases and J by 6 bases, with 10 bases between. Looked up from germline, CDR1 is SQVTM and CDR2 is ANQGSEA. The CDR3 sequence: CSVGAGRNIQYF. In nucleotides, the CDR3 is TGCAGCGTTGGGGCGGGCAGAAACATTCAGTACTTC.

The chain recombines TRBV4-3 with TRBJ2-7; TRBD2 aligns across 11 bases. Germline CDR1 LGHNA, CDR2 YSLEER. CDR3 length: 17 residues. V lost 1 base and J lost 9; bases outside the gene matches: 14. The CDR3 reads CASSQVLRLAGGHGQYF. DNA for the CDR3: TGCGCCAGCAGCCAAGTGCTCCGCCTAGCGGGAGGACACGGGCAGTACTTC.

The rearrangement joins TRBV6-1 to TRBJ2-1; TRBD1 matches at 7 bases. Germline CDR1 MNHNS, CDR2 SASEGT. V shed 9 bases and J 4 bases; nucleotides not matched to a gene: 9. The CDR3 extends over 14 amino acids. CDR3 amino acids: CASLGGLLYNEQFF. CDR3 in DNA: TGTGCCAGTCTAGGGGGCCTACTTTACAATGAGCAGTTCTTC.

The chain uses TRBV5-4 and TRBJ2-7; the match to TRBD2 covers 10 bases. From germline, CDR1 is SGHNT and CDR2 YYREEE (reference sequence). J gave up 6 bases and V 2 bases, and 8 bases lay outside the gene matches. The CDR3 is 15 amino acids. The CDR3, as DNA: TGTGCCAGCAGCTTTGACCTAGCGGGAGATAGCGAGCAGTACTTC. This encodes CASSFDLAGDSEQYF.

The V and J genes are TRBV21-1 and TRBJ1-2; TRBD1 reflects the table's D call only, with no check against the DNA. TRBV21-1 is noted as a pseudogene. The CDR3 contains 14 residues. CDR3: CASSKGIRVYGYTF. CDR3 in DNA: TGTGCCAGCAGCAAAGGTATCAGGGTCTATGGCTACACCTTC.

The rearrangement links TRBV27 to TRBJ1-2; 7 bases match TRBD1. CDR1 is MNHEY, CDR2 SMNVEV, per germline (reference sequence). CDR3 length: 14 amino acids. Trimming at V came to 6 bases and at J to 2 bases, leaving 6 bases not matched to a gene. CDR3: CASSPTGHNYGYTF. CDR3 DNA: TGTGCCAGCAGCCCGACAGGGCACAACTATGGCTACACCTTC.

The V gene is TRBV19, the J gene TRBJ2-1; 12 bases match TRBD2. V gave up 1 base and J gave up 4 bases; unmatched junction bases: 5. This CDR3 has 17 amino acids. Germline V gene lookup returns CDR1 LNHDA and CDR2 SQIVND (reference sequence). As DNA, the CDR3 is TGTGCCAGTAGTATAGCCCCTGGACTAGCGGGGTACAATGAGCAGTTCTTC. Protein: CASSIAPGLAGYNEQFF.

The chain carries TRBV5-1 and TRBJ2-2; 8 bases are shared with TRBD2. CDR1 is SGHRS and CDR2 is YFSETQ in the germline V gene. V lost 2 bases to trimming and J lost 6 bases; unmatched junction nucleotides: 9. CDR3 size: 16 residues. The CDR3 spells CASSLNLAGSAGELFF. The CDR3 nucleotides read TGCGCCAGCAGCTTAAACCTAGCGGGTTCGGCCGGGGAGCTGTTTTTT.

The chain recombines TRBV6-5 with TRBJ1-5; tentative D call: TRBD1 (6 bases). Germline V gene sequence: CDR1 MNHEY, CDR2 SVGAGI. V was shortened by 4 bases and J by 0 bases, with 10 bases between the two germline ends. The CDR3 contains 15 residues. CDR3 amino acids: CASSFDRHSNQPQHF. In DNA form, the CDR3 reads TGTGCCAGCAGTTTCGACAGGCATAGCAATCAGCCCCAGCATTTT.

The chain recombines TRBV7-9 with TRBJ1-4, with 7 bases fitting TRBD1. Losses at the gene ends were 0 bases for V and 2 bases for J; bases not matched to a gene: 3. CDR3 length equals 16 residues. Germline CDR1 and CDR2: SEHNR and FQNEAQ (reference sequence). CDR3 in DNA: TGTGCCAGCAGCTTAGCGCTAGGGGGCACTAATGAAAAACTGTTTTTT. Its translation is CASSLALGGTNEKLFF.

The gene calls are TRBV7-6 and TRBJ2-2; D is undetermined. This CDR3 has 14 amino acids. The V gene's germline CDR1 is SGHVS and CDR2 FNYEAQ. Trimming cost V 6 bases and J 4 bases, with 12 bases left between them. The DNA for the CDR3 is TGTGCCAGCAGGGGCGCCTCCTTCACCGGGGAGCTGTTTTTT. Translated: CASRGASFTGELFF.

V is TRBV10-2 and J is TRBJ2-3; 13 positions match TRBD2. The length of the CDR3 is 19 residues. Germline V CDR1 and CDR2: WSHSY, SAAADI. V was pared by 2 bases and J by 2 bases, with 10 bases of the junction left unmatched. Written as DNA, the CDR3 is TGCGCCAGCAGTGAGGGGACTAGCGGGAATTCCCCCTACACAGATACGCAGTATTTT. Protein product: CASSEGTSGNSPYTDTQYF.

The rearrangement links TRBV5-6 to TRBJ2-3; D uncertain. Germline V gene data show CDR1 as SGHDT and CDR2 as YYEEEE. The CDR3 loop spans 14 amino acids. V was pared by 1 base and J by 0 bases, with 6 bases between. The CDR3 spells CASSLSSSTDTQYF. The CDR3 DNA sequence: TGTGCCAGCAGCTTGTCCTCTAGCACAGATACGCAGTATTTT. Drawing the rest from reference TRBV5-6 and TRBJ2-3, the complete variable domain is DAGVTQSPTHLIKTRGQQVTLRCSPKSGHDTVSWYQQALGQGPQFIFQYYEEEERQRGNFPDRFSGHQFPNYSSELNVNALLLGDSALYLCASSLSSSTDTQYFGPGTRLTVL.

The rearrangement links TRBV18 to TRBJ2-7; 7 bases align to TRBD1. After removal of 5 bases from V and 3 bases from J, the junction contained 7 bases not matched to a gene. This CDR3 region has 14 residues. The germline V gene encodes CDR1 KGHSH and CDR2 LQKENI. DNA for the CDR3: TGTGCCAGCTCAGCCGGGACAGTTTTCTACGAGCAGTACTTC. The encoded protein is CASSAGTVFYEQYF.

The V call is TRBV5-1, the J call TRBJ2-3; 16 nucleotides agree with TRBD2. This CDR3 spans 18 amino acids. CDR1 SGHRS and CDR2 YFSETQ come from the germline V gene. With V trimmed by 4 bases and J by 0 bases, 5 bases remained unmatched. Here the CDR3 reads CASSLGLAGGPSTDTQYF. In DNA, the CDR3 is TGCGCCAGCAGCCTGGGACTAGCGGGAGGGCCGAGCACAGATACGCAGTATTTT.

V and J are TRBV4-2 and TRBJ2-1; a possible D gene is TRBD2 (5 bases). CDR1 and CDR2 (germline): LGHNA, YNFKEQ. Trimming shortened V by 4 bases and J by 11 bases, and 21 bases separated the two germline ends. CDR3 size: 15 residues. This CDR3 is CASSPWTVRVSQQFF. The DNA for the CDR3 is TGTGCCAGCAGCCCATGGACTGTAAGGGTCTCTCAGCAGTTCTTC.

CDR3 region: CASQKGDGDTQYF. DNA for the CDR3: TGTGCCAGTCAAAAAGGGGATGGAGATACGCAGTATTTT. This rearrangement joins TRBV19 to TRBJ2-3; the D gene is possibly TRBD1 (5 bases). With 8 bases removed from V and 5 bases from J, the gap between germline ends came to 14 bases. Germline-derived CDR1 and CDR2 are LNHDA and SQIVND (reference sequence). This CDR3 comprises 13 residues.

The CDR3 spells CASSLDPYAYEQYF. CDR3 coding DNA: TGTGCCAGCAGCTTGGATCCCTACGCATACGAGCAGTACTTC. The chain is built from TRBV5-5 and TRBJ2-7; the D is unclear. V shed 0 bases and J shed 4 bases, with 11 bases lying between them. The V gene's germline CDR1 is SGHKS and CDR2 YYEKEE (reference sequence). The CDR3 sequence is 14 residues long.

The chain joins TRBV5-8 to TRBJ2-2; 9 positions match TRBD1. In germline, CDR1 is SGHTS, CDR2 YDEGEE. V was pared by 5 bases and J by 3 bases, with 5 bases of the junction left unmatched. The CDR3 covers 15 residues. CDR3 in amino acids: CASRRGDRDTGELFF. The CDR3 DNA is TGTGCCAGCAGGAGGGGGGACAGGGACACCGGGGAGCTGTTTTTT.

V and J are TRBV6-5 and TRBJ2-5; D may be TRBD2 (6 bases). V lost 5 bases, J lost 6 bases, and 16 bases lay in between. The CDR3 is made up of 14 amino acids. Germline CDR1 is MNHEY and CDR2 is SVGAGI. This chain's CDR3 is CASSPVSGGKTQYF. The CDR3 bases are TGTGCCAGCAGTCCGGTTTCTGGGGGGAAGACCCAGTACTTC.

V gene TRBV29-1 combines with J gene TRBJ1-2, with TRBD1 matching 8 bases. CDR3 length: 13 residues. J lost 7 bases, V lost 3 bases, and 7 bases had no gene match. Germline CDR1 reads SQVTM; CDR2 reads ANQGSEA. CDR3 nucleotide sequence: TGCAGCGTTGAGGACAGGGAAGTATCTGGCTACACCTTC. Its protein is CSVEDREVSGYTF.

The chain has TRBV5-6 and TRBJ1-5; possible D gene TRBD1, 5 bases. V lost 2 bases, J lost 6 bases, and 12 bases lay in between. Germline CDR1 SGHDT, CDR2 YYEEEE. The CDR3 is 14 residues long. The chain's CDR3 is CASSFRGRGQPQHF. CDR3 bases: TGTGCCAGCAGCTTTAGAGGAAGGGGTCAGCCCCAGCATTTT.

A remark on this clone: An end of the junction does not agree with germline; a read error may underlie this. The genes are TRBV2 and TRBJ1-1; D is possibly TRBD1 (5 bases). Germline lookup yields CDR1 SNHLY and CDR2 FYNNEI. CDR3 length: 14 residues. CDR3 DNA sequence: TGTGCCAGCACCCAGATGCGGGGGAACCCTGAAGCTTTCTTT. Its translation: CASTQMRGNPEAFF.

V is TRBV5-1 and J is TRBJ2-7, with TRBD2 identical over 13 bases. V lost 2 bases to trimming and J lost 5 bases; unmatched junction nucleotides: 10. Per the germline V gene, CDR1 is SGHRS and CDR2 is YFSETQ. The CDR3 loop spans 17 amino acids. The CDR3, as DNA: TGCGCCAGCAGCTTAAGGACTAGCGGGAGCGGTAGCGACGAGCAGTACTTC. As protein: CASSLRTSGSGSDEQYF.

The chain joins TRBV30 to TRBJ2-1; D possibly corresponds to TRBD2 (6 bases). The CDR3 runs 15 residues. Trimming took 0 bases from V and 2 from J, leaving 11 bases between them. The germline V gene encodes CDR1 GTSNPN and CDR2 SVGIG (reference sequence). This CDR3 is CAWSVGGSPYNEQFF. The CDR3 DNA follows: TGTGCCTGGAGTGTGGGGGGAAGCCCCTACAATGAGCAGTTCTTC.